The 22 T cell receptor beta chains listed next were all sequenced from one sample in a study of T cell repertoires in ileal Crohn's disease. Time point: inflamed ileum from the surgical specimen. The protocol was immunoSEQ multiplex PCR, while the TCRdb copy is restricted to in-frame clones and leaves out a portion. The top ten clones hold 9.5% of a sample with 9,500 to 12,000 clones, 80% to 90% of them seen once. Sequencing used ileal tissue. The receptors were gathered from an adult with Crohn's disease.

This clone was detected once. The genes are TRBV11-1 and TRBJ1-4; D gene uncertain. The germline V and J ends were trimmed by 6 bases and 6 bases, with 11 bases remaining between them. This CDR3 contains 13 residues. CDR1 SGHAT and CDR2 FQDESV come from the germline V gene (reference sequence). Written as DNA, the CDR3 is TGTGCCAGCAGTCCTGGACCATATGAAAAACTGTTTTTT. Translating it yields CASSPGPYEKLFF.

The V call is TRBV4-1, the J call TRBJ1-2, with a weak D call TRBD1 (5 bases). This CDR3 has 15 residues. V was trimmed by 1 base and J by 0 bases, leaving 9 bases between them. Germline CDR1 and CDR2: MGHRA and YSYEKL. CDR3 DNA: TGCGCCAGCAGCCAAGGGCAGGGAGCTAACTATGGCTACACCTTC. This encodes CASSQGQGANYGYTF.

Here the CDR3 DNA reads TGCAGTGCTAGCAGCGCCCATGAGCAGTTCTTC. The encoded protein is CSASSAHEQFF. The J gene is TRBJ2-1, the V gene TRBV20-1; D is ambiguous. Trimming took 3 bases from V and 8 from J, leaving 8 bases between them. The CDR3 contains 11 residues. Germline-derived CDR1 and CDR2 are DFQATT and SNEGSKA (reference sequence).

V and J are TRBV5-1 and TRBJ2-6; D remains ambiguous. The V gene lost 0 bases and the J gene lost 0 bases, with 10 bases spanning the gap. The CDR3 length is 17 residues. The germline CDR1 and CDR2 sequences are SGHRS and YFSETQ. The CDR3 spells CASSLAIGPSGANVLTF. The CDR3 DNA is TGCGCCAGCAGCTTGGCTATTGGGCCCTCTGGGGCCAACGTCCTGACTTTC.

The genes are TRBV7-6 and TRBJ2-7; D might be TRBD1 (6 bases). Trimming cost V 4 bases and J 2 bases, with 15 bases left between them. CDR3 length: 15 amino acids. Germline values: CDR1 SGHVS, CDR2 FNYEAQ. The CDR3 DNA reads TGTGCCAGCAGCTCGACAGGCCCTATTCCCTACGAGCAGTACGTC. It yields the protein CASSSTGPIPYEQYV.

This clone was found once. The chain is built from TRBV18 and TRBJ2-5, with D perhaps TRBD1 (5 bases). This CDR3 is built from 13 residues. Germline V gives CDR1 KGHSH, CDR2 LQKENI. Trimming stripped 6 bases from V and 5 bases from J, with 13 bases between. CDR3 DNA: TGTGCCAGCTCGGGCCAGGGAATCGAGACCCAGTACTTC. This translates into CASSGQGIETQYF.

This sequence joins TRBV5-8 and TRBJ1-6, with 7 bases identical to TRBD1. Germline CDR1 and CDR2: SGHTS and YDEGEE. V shed 4 bases, J shed 7 bases, and the junction held 8 bases outside the gene matches. This CDR3 contains 15 residues. The CDR3 DNA follows: TGTGCCAGCAGCGTGGGACAGCTTCAAAATTCACCCCTCCACTTT. Its translation is CASSVGQLQNSPLHF. Complete variable domain (other parts from reference TRBV5-8 and TRBJ1-6): EAGVTQSPTHLIKTRGQQATLRCSPISGHTSVYWYQQALGLGLQFLLWYDEGEERNRGNFPPRFSGRQFPNYSSELNVNALELEDSALYLCASSVGQLQNSPLHFGNGTRLTVT.

Here the CDR3 reads CATSRSYNEQFF. CDR3 bases: TGTGCCACCTCGCGCTCCTACAATGAGCAGTTCTTC. J is TRBJ2-1 and V is TRBV27; D is undetermined. V shed 10 bases and J shed 0 bases, with 7 bases lying between them. The CDR3 runs to 12 residues. In germline, CDR1 is MNHEY, CDR2 SMNVEV (reference sequence).

The rearrangement uses TRBV27 and TRBJ2-5; D ambiguous. The germline V gene encodes CDR1 MNHEY and CDR2 SMNVEV (reference sequence). This CDR3 has 13 residues. V was shortened by 4 bases and J by 5 bases, with 11 bases between the two germline ends. CDR3 residues: CASSSTSWETQYF. The CDR3 DNA follows: TGTGCCAGCAGTTCTACTTCGTGGGAGACCCAGTACTTC.

The chain uses TRBV4-1 and TRBJ2-2, with D perhaps TRBD2 (6 bases). CDR1 and CDR2 from the germline V gene are MGHRA and YSYEKL. Trimming cost V 2 bases and J 1 base, with 11 bases left between them. The CDR3 has 16 residues. CDR3 sequence: CASSQSYGRNTGELFF. The CDR3 DNA reads as TGCGCCAGCAGCCAAAGTTACGGGAGGAACACCGGGGAGCTGTTTTTT.

The CDR3 bases are TGTGCCAGCAGCCCAAACAGGGCAACTGAAGCTTTCTTT. Residues: CASSPNRATEAFF. This chain connects TRBV5-4 to TRBJ1-1; the D gene is possibly TRBD1 (6 bases). This CDR3 contains 13 residues. The germline V gene encodes CDR1 SGHNT and CDR2 YYREEE (reference sequence). V dropped 4 bases and J dropped 5 bases, with 12 bases sitting between them.

The chain has TRBV29-1 and TRBJ2-3; 13 nucleotides line up with TRBD2. Per the germline V gene, CDR1 is SQVTM and CDR2 is ANQGSEA. The CDR3 sequence is 14 residues long. V gave up 4 bases and J gave up 4 bases; unmatched junction bases: 2. CDR3 loop: CSVGGTSGADTQYF. In DNA, the CDR3 is TGCAGCGTTGGAGGGACTAGCGGGGCAGATACGCAGTATTTT.

This sequence joins TRBV29-1 and TRBJ2-1; maybe TRBD2 (6 bases). Germline CDR1 SQVTM, CDR2 ANQGSEA. This CDR3 is built from 14 residues. V lost 2 bases, J lost 0 bases, and 8 bases lay in between. CDR3 in DNA: TGCAGCGTTGAATGGGGAGGCTCCTACAATGAGCAGTTCTTC. Its translation is CSVEWGGSYNEQFF.

The CDR3 bases are TGTGCCAGCAGTGTACGGACTAGCTGGTACCAAGAGACCCAGTACTTC. Its protein is CASSVRTSWYQETQYF. The V and J genes are TRBV2 and TRBJ2-5, with 8 nucleotides matching TRBD2. Losses at the gene ends were 4 bases for V and 0 bases for J; bases not matched to a gene: 7. From germline, CDR1 is SNHLY and CDR2 FYNNEI. The CDR3 is made up of 16 amino acids.

The chain recombines TRBV30 with TRBJ2-1; D is unclear. Germline V gene lookup returns CDR1 GTSNPN and CDR2 SVGIG (reference sequence). The CDR3 is made up of 13 amino acids. V was trimmed by 7 bases and J by 2 bases, leaving 12 bases between them. The CDR3 DNA reads TGTGCCTCCCACCATCCGGCCTACAATGAGCAGTTCTTC. It yields the protein CASHHPAYNEQFF.

The chain joins TRBV9 to TRBJ1-6; no clear D gene. V shed 1 base and J shed 10 bases, with 12 bases lying between them. The CDR3 is 14 residues long. CDR1 SGDLS and CDR2 YYNGEE come from the germline V gene. The CDR3 nucleotides are TGTGCCAGCAGCGTAACTGCCTCAGGATCACCCCTCCACTTT. Amino acid sequence: CASSVTASGSPLHF. The complete variable domain, with remaining parts taken from reference TRBV9 and TRBJ1-6, reads DSGVTQTPKHLITATGQRVTLRCSPRSGDLSVYWYQQSLDQGLQFLIQYYNGEERAKGNILERFSAQQFPDLHSELNLSSLELGDSALYFCASSVTASGSPLHFGNGTRLTVT.

This chain uses TRBV14 with TRBJ2-4; TRBD2 is a possible D gene (6 bases). Germline assignment: CDR1 SGHDN and CDR2 FVKESK. Trimming shortened V by 1 base and J by 8 bases, and 15 bases separated the two germline ends. CDR3 length: 15 amino acids. The CDR3 bases are TGTGCCAGCAGCCAAGCGACTAGAGAGGAGGACATTCAGTACTTC. Protein: CASSQATREEDIQYF.

This rearrangement joins TRBV6-1 to TRBJ2-1, with TRBD2 identical over 9 bases. CDR3 size: 17 residues. Germline V CDR1 and CDR2: MNHNS, SASEGT. The ends lost 2 bases at V and 4 bases at J; junction bases unmatched: 9. The CDR3 loop reads CASSERGLAGKYNEQFF. CDR3 coding DNA: TGTGCCAGCAGTGAAAGGGGGCTAGCGGGAAAGTACAATGAGCAGTTCTTC.

CDR3 residues: CAISESGDFGRRDEKLFF. The CDR3 DNA reads TGTGCCATCAGTGAGTCGGGGGATTTCGGCAGGAGGGATGAAAAACTGTTTTTT. The chain uses TRBV10-3 and TRBJ1-4, with D possibly TRBD1 on 5 matching bases. Germline CDR1 and CDR2: ENHRY and SYGVKD. This CDR3 is 18 amino acids long. V lost 0 bases and J 6 bases, leaving 20 bases between the germline ends.

The V call is TRBV29-1, the J call TRBJ1-2; possible D gene TRBD1, 5 bases. The CDR3 length is 11 residues. Germline assignment: CDR1 SQVTM and CDR2 ANQGSEA. Trimming removed 7 bases at V and 6 bases at J, with 12 bases between. CDR3 coding DNA: TGCAGCGCCTCTCAGGGAAATGGCTACACCTTC. Its protein product is CSASQGNGYTF. The variable domain in full, with the rest retrieved from reference TRBV29-1 and TRBJ1-2, is SAVISQKPSRDICQRGTSLTIQCQVDSQVTMMFWYRQQPGQSLTLIATANQGSEATYESGFVIDKFPISRPNLTFSTLTVSNMSPEDSSIYLCSASQGNGYTFGSGTRLTVV.

The J gene is TRBJ1-5, the V gene TRBV30; a possible D gene is TRBD1 (5 bases). This CDR3 comprises 16 residues. Germline V gene sequence: CDR1 GTSNPN, CDR2 SVGIG (reference sequence). Trimming left V 1 base short and J 2 bases short, with 15 bases between. CDR3 coding DNA: TGTGCCTGGAGTGGCCCGGGGCCTTGGGGCAATCAGCCCCAGCATTTT. It is translated as CAWSGPGPWGNQPQHF. Based on the CDR3 plus reference TRBV30 and TRBJ1-5, the full variable domain is SQTIHQWPATLVQPVGSPLSLECTVEGTSNPNLYWYRQAAGRGLQLLFYSVGIGQISSEVPQNLSASRPQDRQFILSSKKLLLSDSGFYLCAWSGPGPWGNQPQHFGDGTRLSIL.

The chain employs TRBV19 and TRBJ2-3; TRBD2 is a possible D gene (8 bases). Germline V gene data show CDR1 as LNHDA and CDR2 as SQIVND (reference sequence). The CDR3 length is 16 residues. The ends were cut back, 10 bases at V and 7 bases at J, with 27 bases in the middle. CDR3 in DNA: TGTGCCACACAGGGGAGGGAGCGGGAGAGGGGGTATACGCAGTATTTT. Protein product: CATQGRERERGYTQYF. Full variable domain (missing parts from reference TRBV19 and TRBJ2-3): DGGITQSPKYLFRKEGQNVTLSCEQNLNHDAMYWYRQDPGQGLRLIYYSQIVNDFQKGDIAEGYSVSREKKESFPLTVTSAQKNPTAFYLCATQGRERERGYTQYFGPGTRLTVL.